The rows below give T cell receptor beta chains drawn from one sample of a study of blood T cell repertoires in COVID-19. Clones were read by immunoSEQ multiplex PCR, and TCRdb kept only the in-frame ones, dropping some. The sample includes approximately 62,000 clones, around four fifths of them seen just once. Sequencing input: peripheral blood. All receptors come from a woman between 45 and 65 years old with active or convalescent COVID-19. Both conserved end residues are part of each CDR3.

TRBV4-3	TRBJ2-1	CASSQLLDAEQFF
TRBV7-3	TRBJ2-2	CASSARGPATGELFF
TRBV5-6	TRBJ1-1	CASSFRVNTEAFF
TRBV7-9	TRBJ2-2	CASSSIPGLAGAGTGELFF
TRBV25-1	TRBJ2-7	CASSKGLSYEQYF
TRBV19	TRBJ2-5	CASSTTGAGTQYF
TRBV19	TRBJ1-2	CASSSLDRGRNGYTF
TRBV9	TRBJ2-1	CASSVVLAGNEQFF
TRBV10-3	TRBJ2-7	CAISPTSRYHEQYF
TRBV9	TRBJ1-2	CASSVLGSANYGYTF
TRBV27	TRBJ2-2	CASSLLTGELFF
TRBV6-2/TRBV6-3	TRBJ2-7	CASSGGQGLSYEQYF
TRBV5-1	TRBJ2-1	CASGQGQAYNEQFF
TRBV12-5	TRBJ2-5	CASGLAEGASGGETQYF
TRBV5-1	TRBJ2-1	CASSSLKAGGPYNEQFF
TRBV27	TRBJ2-7	CASSPGLAGVSTFASHEQYF